The T cell receptor beta chain described here comes from a study of T cell responses to AZD1222 COVID-19 vaccine. For this clone: Its antigen is not identified.

Trimming stripped 3 bases from V and 0 bases from J, with 13 bases between. The CDR3 loop spans 15 amino acids. Germline V gene data show CDR1 as SGDLS and CDR2 as YYNGEE. Assay: immunoSEQ multiplex PCR; the TCRdb copy retains only in-frame clones and omits some. The sample lists roughly 120,000 clones; 88% were seen once. The study's findings and limits: Scientists sampled the repertoires only once the peak T cell response had passed. After two AZD1222 doses, spike-specific TCR breadth and depth rose versus day 0.

The sequence was collected from an adult in good health. Here the sequenced sample was peripheral blood, taken on day 0 of AZD1222 vaccination. This rearrangement joins TRBV9 to TRBJ2-7; D unresolved. CDR3 sequence (DNA): TGTGCCAGCAGCGCAGCACCTTTTAGCTCCTACGAGCAGTACTTC. Protein sequence: CASSAAPFSSYEQYF.